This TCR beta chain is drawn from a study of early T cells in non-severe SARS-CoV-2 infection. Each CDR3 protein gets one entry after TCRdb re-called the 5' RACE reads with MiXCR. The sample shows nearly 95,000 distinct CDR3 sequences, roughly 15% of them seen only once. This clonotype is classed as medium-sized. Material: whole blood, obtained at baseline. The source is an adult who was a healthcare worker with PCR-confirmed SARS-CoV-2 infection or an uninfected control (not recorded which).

The CDR3: CAWSDTGTQAFF. The CDR3 DNA sequence: TGTGCCTGGAGCGACACCGGGACCCAAGCTTTCTTT. The V and J genes are TRBV30 and TRBJ1-1, with a tentative D call TRBD1 (5 bases). The CDR3 runs to 12 residues. Deletions cut 3 bases from V and 9 bases from J, with 14 bases between. CDR1 and CDR2 from the germline V gene are GTSNPN and SVGIG (reference sequence).